The 5 T cell receptor beta chains presented below share a single source sample, sequenced in a study of blood T cell repertoires in COVID-19. Sequenced by immunoSEQ multiplex PCR; TCRdb stores in-frame clones only, minus some. The table records 200,000 to 250,000 clones, about 93% of them present only once. Sequencing was done on a sample of peripheral blood. Receptors originate from a man aged 55-75 years with COVID-19, enrolled during active disease.

Details on this clone: The sample has other DNA sequences that encode this CDR3 too. V is TRBV5-1 and J is TRBJ2-7; 14 bases are a match to TRBD2. The trim removed 3 bases at V and 5 bases at J, leaving 1 base unmatched. The V gene's germline CDR1 is SGHRS and CDR2 YFSETQ. This CDR3 is 14 amino acids long. The CDR3 here is CASSSGLAGDEQYF. DNA of the CDR3: TGCGCCAGCAGCTCGGGACTAGCGGGAGACGAGCAGTACTTC. The full variable domain, rest sourced from reference TRBV5-1 and TRBJ2-7, is KAGVTQTPRYLIKTRGQQVTLSCSPISGHRSVSWYQQTPGQGLQFLFEYFSETQRNKGNFPGRFSGRQFSNSRSEMNVSTLELGDSALYLCASSSGLAGDEQYFGPGTRLTVT.

This clone has a handful of counts. The rearrangement joins TRBV5-6 to TRBJ2-7, with TRBD2 matching 12 bases. CDR3 length: 15 amino acids. V shed 1 base, J shed 3 bases, and the junction held 2 bases outside the gene matches. Germline CDR1 SGHDT, CDR2 YYEEEE. DNA of the CDR3: TGTGCCAGCAGCTTGCGGGGACTAGCGGGCTACGAGCAGTACTTC. Its protein product is CASSLRGLAGYEQYF.

The chain recombines TRBV5-1 with TRBJ2-1; 9 bases map to TRBD1. The V and J ends lost 4 bases and 5 bases, in that order; junction bases with no gene match: 4. CDR3 size: 14 residues. The V gene's germline CDR1 is SGHRS and CDR2 YFSETQ. The CDR3, as DNA: TGCGCCAGCAGCCAAAGGACAGGGGACAATGAGCAGTTCTTC. Translation: CASSQRTGDNEQFF.

CDR3 bases: TGCGCCAGCAGCTTGGAGGGGAGGGAGACCCAGTACTTC. It translates to CASSLEGRETQYF. This chain connects TRBV5-1 to TRBJ2-5; D may be TRBD2 (6 bases). The V end lost 0 bases, the J end lost 5 bases, and 8 bases lay between the germline ends. The CDR3 runs to 13 residues. In germline, CDR1 is SGHRS, CDR2 YFSETQ.

This clone came up a few times. The chain recombines TRBV12-3 or TRBV12-4 with TRBJ2-7; D not certain. Trimming removed 5 bases from V and 1 base from J, with 6 bases in between. The CDR3 extends over 12 amino acids. CDR3 sequence reads: CASSTGSYEQYF. In nucleotides, the CDR3 is TGTGCCAGCAGTACCGGGTCCTACGAGCAGTACTTC.